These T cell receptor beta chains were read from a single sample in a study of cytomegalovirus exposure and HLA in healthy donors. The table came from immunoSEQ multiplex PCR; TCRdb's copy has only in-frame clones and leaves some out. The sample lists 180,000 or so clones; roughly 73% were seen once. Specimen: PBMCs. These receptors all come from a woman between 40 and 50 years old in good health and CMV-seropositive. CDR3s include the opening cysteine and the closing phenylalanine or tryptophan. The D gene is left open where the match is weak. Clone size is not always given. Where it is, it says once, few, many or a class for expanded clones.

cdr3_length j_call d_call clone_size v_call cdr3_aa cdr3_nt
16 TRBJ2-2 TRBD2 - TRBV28 CASSLRTSGFTGELFF TGTGCCAGCAGTTTAAGGACTAGCGGGTTCACCGGGGAGCTGTTTTTT
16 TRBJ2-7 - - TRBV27 CASSLDISTHSYEQYF TGTGCCAGCAGTTTGGACATCTCAACCCACTCCTACGAGCAGTACTTC
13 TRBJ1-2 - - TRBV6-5 CASSPARAGGYTF TGTGCCAGCAGTCCGGCGAGGGCGGGTGGCTACACCTTC
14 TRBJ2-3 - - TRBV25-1 CASSEARGTDTQYF TGTGCCAGCAGTGAAGCCAGGGGCACAGATACGCAGTATTTT
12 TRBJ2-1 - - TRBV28 CASSLRERKQFF TGTGCCAGCAGTTTAAGAGAGCGGAAGCAGTTCTTC
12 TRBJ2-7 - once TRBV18 CASSPTGYEQYF TGTGCCAGCTCACCAACAGGATACGAGCAGTACTTC
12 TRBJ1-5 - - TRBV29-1 CSVEDWGEPQHF TGCAGCGTTGAAGATTGGGGAGAGCCCCAGCATTTT
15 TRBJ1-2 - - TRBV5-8 CASSLALPGSEGYTF TGTGCCAGCAGCTTGGCCCTTCCAGGGTCGGAGGGCTACACCTTC
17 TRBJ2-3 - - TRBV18 CASSPIHREQGTDTQYF TGTGCCAGCTCGCCTATCCACAGGGAGCAGGGGACAGATACGCAGTATTTT
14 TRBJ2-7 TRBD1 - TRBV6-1 CASRAGQATYEQYF TGTGCCAGCAGGGCGGGACAGGCTACCTACGAGCAGTACTTC
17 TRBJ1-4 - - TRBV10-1 CASSGPNNGEGNEKLFF TGCGCCAGCAGTGGTCCTAATAATGGAGAGGGTAATGAAAAACTGTTTTTT
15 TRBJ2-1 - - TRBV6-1 CASSDGRARDNEQFF TGTGCCAGCAGTGATGGGCGGGCGAGGGACAATGAGCAGTTCTTC
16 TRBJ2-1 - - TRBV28 CAAMSLGGGSYNEQFF TGTGCCGCCATGTCACTGGGCGGAGGATCCTACAATGAGCAGTTCTTC
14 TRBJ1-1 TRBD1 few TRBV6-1 CASSERQGGAEAFF TGTGCCAGCAGTGAAAGACAGGGCGGAGCTGAAGCTTTCTTT
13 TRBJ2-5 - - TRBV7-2 CASSFFVSETQYF TGTGCCAGCAGCTTCTTTGTTAGCGAGACCCAGTACTTC
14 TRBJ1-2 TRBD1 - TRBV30 CAWSVLRTGSGYTF TGTGCCTGGAGTGTACTGAGGACAGGGTCTGGCTACACCTTC
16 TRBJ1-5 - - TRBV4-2 CASSQDSGRGNQPQHF TGTGCCAGCAGCCAAGATAGCGGCAGGGGCAATCAGCCCCAGCATTTT
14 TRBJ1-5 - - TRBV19 CASNPPNSNQPQHF TGTGCCAGTAACCCGCCTAATAGCAATCAGCCCCAGCATTTT
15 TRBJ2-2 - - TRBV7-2 CASSFSAGRTGELFF TGTGCCAGCAGCTTTTCTGCGGGACGGACCGGGGAGCTGTTTTTT
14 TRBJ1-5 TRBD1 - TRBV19 CASSPRTGDQPQHF TGTGCCAGTAGTCCCCGGACAGGGGATCAGCCCCAGCATTTT
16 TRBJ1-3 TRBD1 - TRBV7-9 CASSLVLGQSGNTIYF TGTGCCAGCAGCTTAGTACTGGGACAGTCTGGAAACACCATATATTTT
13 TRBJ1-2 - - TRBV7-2 CASSLDGGLGYTF TGTGCCAGCAGCTTAGACGGCGGGCTTGGCTACACCTTC
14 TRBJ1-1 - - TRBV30 CAWQDRGVNTEAFF TGTGCCTGGCAAGACCGGGGGGTGAACACTGAAGCTTTCTTT
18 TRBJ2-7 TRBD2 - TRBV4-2 CASSHLLAGWVPSCEQYF TGTGCCAGCAGCCATTTACTAGCGGGATGGGTGCCCTCCTGCGAGCAGTACTTC
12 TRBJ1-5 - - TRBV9 CANSVDGQPQHF TGTGCCAACAGCGTAGATGGCCAGCCCCAGCATTTT
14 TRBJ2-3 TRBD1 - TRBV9 CASSRQGIPDTQYF TGTGCCAGCAGCCGACAGGGAATCCCAGATACGCAGTATTTT
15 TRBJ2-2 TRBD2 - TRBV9 CASREGLETPGELFF TGTGCCAGCAGGGAAGGACTAGAAACACCCGGGGAGCTGTTTTTT
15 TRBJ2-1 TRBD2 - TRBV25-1 CASSETSGRTYEQLF TGTGCCAGCAGTGAGACTAGCGGGAGGACTTATGAGCAGCTCTTC
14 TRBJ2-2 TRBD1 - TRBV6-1 CARQGQGVTGELFF TGTGCCAGACAGGGGCAGGGGGTTACCGGGGAGCTGTTTTTT
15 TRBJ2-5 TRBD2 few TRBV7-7 CASSHRTSGKETQYF TGTGCTAGCAGCCACAGGACTAGCGGGAAAGAGACCCAGTACTTC
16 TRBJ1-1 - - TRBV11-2 CASSLRRGSMNTEAFF TGTGCCAGCAGCCTGAGGCGGGGATCCATGAACACTGAAGCTTTCTTT
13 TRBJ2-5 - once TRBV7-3 CASSPQYGETQYF TGTGCCAGCAGCCCACAATACGGGGAGACCCAGTACTTC
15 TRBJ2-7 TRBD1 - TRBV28 CASSLQGANDYEQYF TGTGCCAGCAGCCTGCAGGGGGCGAACGACTACGAGCAGTACTTC
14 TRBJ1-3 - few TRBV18 CASSPSQGRNTIYF TGTGCCAGCTCACCGTCGCAGGGTCGGAACACCATATATTTT
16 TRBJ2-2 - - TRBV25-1 CASSEAGTLNTGELFF TGTGCCAGCAGTGAAGCTGGGACTCTAAACACCGGGGAGCTGTTTTTT
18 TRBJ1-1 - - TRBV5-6 CASSLSVWIGRVSAEAFF TGTGCCAGCAGCTTGTCAGTTTGGATTGGCAGGGTCTCCGCTGAAGCTTTCTTT
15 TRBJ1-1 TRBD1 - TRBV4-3 CASSQGTGGLNEAFF TGCGCCAGCAGCCAAGGAACAGGGGGCCTGAATGAAGCTTTCTTT
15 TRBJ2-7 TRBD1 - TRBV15 CATSSLETGVHEQYF TGTGCCACCAGCAGCCTTGAGACAGGGGTCCACGAGCAGTACTTC
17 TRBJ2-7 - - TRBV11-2 CASSLALAKDPDYEQYF TGTGCCAGCAGCTTAGCGCTAGCGAAAGACCCGGACTACGAGCAGTACTTC
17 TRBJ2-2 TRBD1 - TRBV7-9 CASTMGRQGVNTGELFF TGTGCCAGCACCATGGGGCGGCAGGGGGTGAACACCGGGGAGCTGTTTTTT
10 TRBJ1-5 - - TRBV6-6 CASSLRPQHF TGTGCCAGCAGTCTTAGGCCCCAGCATTTT
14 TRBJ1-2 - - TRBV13 CASSRNTGQGGYTF TGTGCCAGCAGCAGGAACACAGGGCAAGGGGGCTACACCTTC